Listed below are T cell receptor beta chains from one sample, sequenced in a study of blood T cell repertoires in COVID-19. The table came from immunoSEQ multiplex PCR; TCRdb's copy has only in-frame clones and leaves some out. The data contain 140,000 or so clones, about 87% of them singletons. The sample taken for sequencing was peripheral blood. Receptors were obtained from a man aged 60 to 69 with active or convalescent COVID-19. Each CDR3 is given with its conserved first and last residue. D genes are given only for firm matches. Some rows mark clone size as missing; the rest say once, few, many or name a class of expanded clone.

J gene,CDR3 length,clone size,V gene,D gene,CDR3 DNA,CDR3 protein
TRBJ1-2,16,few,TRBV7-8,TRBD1,TGTGCCAGCAGCCTAATCGCCGGGACAGGGTTTCGTGGCTACACCTTC,CASSLIAGTGFRGYTF
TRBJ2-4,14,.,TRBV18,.,TGTGCCAGCTCACCACCGAGCGGAAAAAACATTCAGTACTTC,CASSPPSGKNIQYF
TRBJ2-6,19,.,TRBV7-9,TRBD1,TGTGCCACCCGTACGGGACAGGGGGGCCTAAACTCTGGGGCCAACGTCCTGACTTTC,CATRTGQGGLNSGANVLTF
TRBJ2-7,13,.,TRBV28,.,TGTGCCAGCAGATGGGGAGGTTCCTACGAGCAGTACTTC,CASRWGGSYEQYF
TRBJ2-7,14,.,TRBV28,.,TGTGCCAGCAGTTTATGGGAGGGGAACTACGAGCAGTACTTC,CASSLWEGNYEQYF
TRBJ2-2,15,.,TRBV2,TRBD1,TGTGCCGGAACAGGGGTTGCGCGAACCGCGGGGGAGCTGTTTTTT,CAGTGVARTAGELFF
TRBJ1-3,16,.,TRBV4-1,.,TGCGCCAGCAGCCCATTCGGGAGGGCCTCTGGAAACACCATATATTTT,CASSPFGRASGNTIYF
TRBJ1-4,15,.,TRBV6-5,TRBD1,TGTGCCAGCAGTAACCCGGGACAGGGGGACGAAAAACTGTTTTTT,CASSNPGQGDEKLFF
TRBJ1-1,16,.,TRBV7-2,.,TGTGCCAGCAGCCCCCGATTTGTGGCATATAACACTGAAGCTTTCTTT,CASSPRFVAYNTEAFF
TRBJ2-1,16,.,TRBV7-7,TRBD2,TGTGCTAGCAGCGCTAAACTAGCGGGAGGGCCCGATGAGCAGTTCTTC,CASSAKLAGGPDEQFF
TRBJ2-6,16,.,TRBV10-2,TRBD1,TGCGCCAGCACCGGGACAGGTCTCTCTGGGGCCAACGTCCTGACTTTC,CASTGTGLSGANVLTF
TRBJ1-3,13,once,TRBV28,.,TGTGCCAGTGCCCCAGGATCAAGAAACACCATATATTTT,CASAPGSRNTIYF
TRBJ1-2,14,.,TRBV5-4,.,TGTGCCAGCAGCTTGTTTGGAAGCGGGAATGGCTACACCTTC,CASSLFGSGNGYTF
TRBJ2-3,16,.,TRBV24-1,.,TGTGCCACCAGTGATTTGCAGTTCGGGGGTACAGATACGCAGTATTTT,CATSDLQFGGTDTQYF
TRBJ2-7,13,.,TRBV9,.,TGTGCCAGCAGCGTCGGACTGGCTAACGAGCAGTACTTC,CASSVGLANEQYF